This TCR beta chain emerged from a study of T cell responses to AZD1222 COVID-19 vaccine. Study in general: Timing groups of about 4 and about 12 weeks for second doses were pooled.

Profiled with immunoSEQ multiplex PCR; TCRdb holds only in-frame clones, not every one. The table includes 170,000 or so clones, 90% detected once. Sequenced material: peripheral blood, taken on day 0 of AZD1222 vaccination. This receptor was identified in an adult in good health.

Here the CDR3 reads CASSLGLADHNEQFF. Here the CDR3 DNA reads TGTGCCAGCAGTTTAGGGCTAGCGGATCACAATGAGCAGTTCTTC. This chain uses TRBV27 with TRBJ2-1; 7 bases line up with TRBD2. V dropped 2 bases and J dropped 5; count of bases not matched to a gene: 6. The CDR3 spans 15 residues. CDR1 is MNHEY, CDR2 SMNVEV, per germline (reference sequence).